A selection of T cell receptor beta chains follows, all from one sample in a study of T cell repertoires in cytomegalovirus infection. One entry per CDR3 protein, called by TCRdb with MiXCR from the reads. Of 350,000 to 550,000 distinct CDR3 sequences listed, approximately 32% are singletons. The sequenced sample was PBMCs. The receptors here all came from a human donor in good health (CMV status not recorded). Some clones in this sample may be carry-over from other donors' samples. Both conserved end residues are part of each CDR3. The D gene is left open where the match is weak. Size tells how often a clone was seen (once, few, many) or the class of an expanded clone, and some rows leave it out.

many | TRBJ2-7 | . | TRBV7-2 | CASSLQGLDSYEQYF | TGTGCCAGCAGCTTACAGGGCCTTGACTCCTACGAGCAGTACTTC
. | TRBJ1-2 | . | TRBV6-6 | CASSYFGGGYGYTF | TGTGCCAGCAGTTACTTTGGGGGGGGTTATGGCTACACCTTC
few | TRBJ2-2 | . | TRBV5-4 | CASSKTSGSYTGELFF | TGTGCCAGCAGCAAAACCTCAGGGTCGTACACCGGGGAGCTGTTTTTT
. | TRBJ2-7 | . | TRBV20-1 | CSAGGVTYEQYF | TGCAGTGCTGGCGGGGTTACCTACGAGCAGTACTTC
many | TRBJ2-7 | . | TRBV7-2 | CASKRDRLGSYEQYF | TGTGCCAGCAAAAGGGATCGCCTAGGTTCCTACGAGCAGTACTTC
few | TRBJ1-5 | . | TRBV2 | CASSLTSGQPQHF | TGTGCCAGCAGCCTGACCAGCGGTCAGCCCCAGCATTTT
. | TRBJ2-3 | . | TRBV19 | CASSILGAADTQYF | TGTGCCAGTAGTATCCTAGGGGCGGCAGATACGCAGTATTTT
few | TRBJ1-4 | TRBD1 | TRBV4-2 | CASSQAGGDEKLFF | TGTGCCAGCAGCCAAGCAGGGGGGGATGAAAAACTGTTTTTT
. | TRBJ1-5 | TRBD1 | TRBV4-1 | CASSPVTGGAGQPQHF | TGCGCCAGCAGCCCCGTTACAGGGGGCGCGGGTCAGCCCCAGCATTTT
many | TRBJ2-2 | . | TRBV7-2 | CASSLGAGTGELFF | TGTGCCAGCAGCTTAGGGGCAGGAACCGGGGAGCTGTTTTTT
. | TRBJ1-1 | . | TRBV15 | CATGGPNTEAFF | TGTGCCACCGGGGGGCCGAACACTGAAGCTTTCTTT
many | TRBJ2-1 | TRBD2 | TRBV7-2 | CASSFSGGAVNEQFF | TGTGCCAGCAGTTTTAGCGGGGGGGCCGTAAATGAGCAGTTCTTC
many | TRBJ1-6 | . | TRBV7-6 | CASSFQGGSPLHF | TGTGCCAGCAGCTTCCAGGGCGGATCACCCCTCCACTTT
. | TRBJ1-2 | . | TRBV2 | CASSGQAYGYNF | TGTGCCAGCAGTGGACAGGCCTATGGCTACAACTTC
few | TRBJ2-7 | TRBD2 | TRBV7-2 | CASSLPGLADASYEQYF | TGTGCCAGCAGCTTACCGGGACTAGCGGACGCCTCCTACGAGCAGTACTTC
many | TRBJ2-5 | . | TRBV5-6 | CASSYNPGLGTETQYF | TGTGCCAGCAGCTACAATCCGGGACTCGGAACGGAGACCCAGTACTTC
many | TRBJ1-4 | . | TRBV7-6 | CASSWEGVQGREKLFF | TGTGCCAGCAGCTGGGAGGGGGTTCAGGGCCGGGAAAAACTGTTTTTT
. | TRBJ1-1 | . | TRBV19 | CATRQDEAFF | TGTGCCACTCGACAAGATGAAGCTTTCTTT
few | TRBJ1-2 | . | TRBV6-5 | CATIRIYPFEGYGYTF | TGTGCCACTATTCGGATCTATCCTTTCGAGGGGTATGGCTACACCTTC
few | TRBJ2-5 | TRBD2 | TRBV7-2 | CASSPGLDQETQYF | TGTGCCAGCAGCCCCGGACTAGATCAAGAGACCCAGTACTTC
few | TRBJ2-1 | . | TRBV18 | CASSLMRGSSYNEQFF | TGTGCCAGCTCACTTATGAGGGGGAGCTCCTACAATGAGCAGTTCTTC
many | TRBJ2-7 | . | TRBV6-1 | CASSDELVLSGYEQYF | TGTGCCAGCAGTGATGAGTTGGTCCTCTCGGGGTACGAGCAGTACTTC
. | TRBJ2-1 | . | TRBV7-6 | CASSSGQGWNEQFF | TGTGCCAGCAGCTCCGGCCAGGGGTGGAATGAGCAGTTCTTC
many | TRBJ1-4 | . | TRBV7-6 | CASSLSQGGEKLFF | TGTGCCAGCAGCTTGTCACAGGGAGGTGAAAAACTGTTTTTT
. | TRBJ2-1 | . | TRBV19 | CASSIDQAGHSYNEQFF | TGTGCCAGTAGTATAGATCAGGCAGGACACTCCTACAATGAGCAGTTCTTC
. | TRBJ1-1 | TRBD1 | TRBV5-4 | CASSGEVVTGGTEAFF | TGTGCCAGCAGCGGGGAGGTGGTGACAGGGGGTACTGAAGCTTTCTTT